The present entry profiles one T cell receptor beta chain with its context. Mismatch with germline at one junction end may stem from a read error. This specimen comes from a study of blood T cell repertoires in COVID-19. Study information: Acute and convalescent COVID-19 specimens originated in the United States, Italy and Spain.

Per germline, CDR1 SNHLY and CDR2 FYNNEI. This CDR3 is built from 12 residues. How the authors handled the data: Estimation of nucleated cell counts relied on the amplification of reference gene primers. Sequencing was performed with immunoSEQ multiplex PCR; in TCRdb, only in-frame clones are kept and a portion is missing. The DNA was the basis for D and trimming; V, J and clone size are from that table. The data show a few hundred thousand clones, roughly 85% seen once. This TCR came from a young woman with acute or convalescent COVID-19. The chain carries TRBV2 and TRBJ2-3; 8 nucleotides match TRBD1. The sequenced sample was peripheral blood. In DNA form, the CDR3 reads TGTGCCAGCAATCTAGCTCAGGGGGCGCAATATTTT. Translating gives CASNLAQGAQYF.